What follows describes a single T cell receptor beta chain. Sequencing used immunoSEQ multiplex PCR; TCRdb keeps in-frame clones, though not all of them. The sample records roughly 45,000 clones, roughly nine tenths being singletons. This entry comes from a study of blood T cell repertoires in COVID-19. The wider study: Sites across the United States, Italy and Spain contributed samples from acute and convalescent COVID-19. T cells, B-cell-depleted T cells, or PBMCs supplied cDNA or gDNA.

Germline lookup yields CDR1 MGHRA and CDR2 YSYEKL. The length of the CDR3 is 17 residues. V shed 1 base and J 10 bases; nucleotides not matched to a gene: 9. V is TRBV4-1 and J is TRBJ2-1; 14 positions agree with TRBD2. What was sequenced was peripheral blood. The sequence was obtained from a man aged 70-80 years with active COVID-19. CDR3 region: CASSQVPPGLAGVEQFF. CDR3 DNA: TGCGCCAGCAGCCAAGTGCCCCCGGGACTAGCGGGAGTAGAGCAGTTCTTC.